Listed here are 7 T cell receptor beta chains from one sample, sequenced in a study of blood T cell repertoires in COVID-19. Data came from immunoSEQ multiplex PCR; TCRdb stores just in-frame clones and leaves some out. The sample records almost 350,000 clones, 88% being singletons. Sequences were obtained from PBMCs or T cells enriched from blood (not recorded which). The receptors shown here come from a woman aged 25 to 39 who had been exposed to COVID-19.

This chain connects TRBV9 to TRBJ2-1, with 9 bases fitting TRBD2. CDR1 is SGDLS and CDR2 is YYNGEE in the germline V gene. V gave up 7 bases and J gave up 5 bases; unmatched junction bases: 10. The CDR3 contains 15 residues. The CDR3 DNA reads as TGTGCCAGCGGACGTAGCGGGAGTACCGACAATGAGCAGTTCTTC. Its protein is CASGRSGSTDNEQFF.

The chain uses TRBV9 and TRBJ2-3, with a possible D match to TRBD2 (6 bases). This CDR3 contains 17 residues. Trimming removed 0 bases from V and 3 bases from J, with 17 bases in between. Germline V gene sequence: CDR1 SGDLS, CDR2 YYNGEE. Here the CDR3 reads CASSVERTGAGTDTQYF. The DNA of the CDR3 is TGTGCCAGCAGCGTAGAACGGACGGGAGCGGGTACAGATACGCAGTATTTT.

The chain carries TRBV28 and TRBJ2-7; D call uncertain. Germline lookup yields CDR1 MDHEN and CDR2 SYDVKM. V lost 2 bases to trimming and J lost 3 bases, with 14 bases between them. The CDR3 extends over 15 amino acids. The CDR3 is CASSLGRKANYEQYF. CDR3 nucleotides: TGTGCCAGCAGTTTAGGCAGGAAAGCTAACTACGAGCAGTACTTC.

The chain carries TRBV28 and TRBJ1-5; 7 bases agree with TRBD1. CDR1 and CDR2 (germline): MDHEN, SYDVKM. The CDR3 has 14 amino acids. J gave up 4 bases and V 6 bases, and 6 bases lay outside the gene matches. The CDR3 DNA is TGTGCCAGCAGGGGATTGGGACAGAATCAGCCCCAGCATTTT. Its translation: CASRGLGQNQPQHF.

The genes are TRBV3-1 (or the pseudogene TRBV3-2) and TRBJ1-4, with 8 bases fitting TRBD1. This CDR3 has 16 residues. J gave up 0 bases and V 4 bases, and 4 bases lay outside the gene matches. Looked up from germline, CDR1 is LGHDT and CDR2 is YNNKEL (reference sequence). CDR3 in amino acids: CASSRLQGATNEKLFF. The CDR3 coding sequence is TGTGCCAGCAGCCGCCTACAGGGGGCAACTAATGAAAAACTGTTTTTT.

The chain is built from TRBV15 and TRBJ2-7; D is perhaps TRBD1 (7 bases). This CDR3 region has 15 residues. Germline CDR1 LNHNV, CDR2 YYDKDF (reference sequence). V was pared by 0 bases and J by 1 base, with 10 bases between. The chain's CDR3 is CATSRETGTSYEQYF. The CDR3 coding sequence is TGTGCCACCAGCAGAGAGACAGGGACTTCCTACGAGCAGTACTTC. Combining the CDR3 with reference TRBV15 and TRBJ2-7 gives the whole variable domain DAMVIQNPRYQVTQFGKPVTLSCSQTLNHNVMYWYQQKSSQAPKLLFHYYDKDFNNEADTPDNFQSRRPNTSFCFLDIRSPGLGDTAMYLCATSRETGTSYEQYFGPGTRLTVT.

With regard to this clone: This sample includes further DNA sequences coding for the same CDR3. The chain recombines TRBV28 with TRBJ2-1; TRBD1 matches 9 bases. Per the germline V gene, CDR1 is MDHEN and CDR2 is SYDVKM. The CDR3 consists of 15 residues. Losses at the gene ends were 6 bases for V and 1 base for J; bases not matched to a gene: 4. The CDR3 region is CASSPGTGSYNEQFF. In nucleotides, the CDR3 is TGTGCCAGCAGCCCCGGGACAGGGTCCTACAATGAGCAGTTCTTC. Variable domain in full (rest from reference TRBV28 and TRBJ2-1): DVKVTQSSRYLVKRTGEKVFLECVQDMDHENMFWYRQDPGLGLRLIYFSYDVKMKEKGDIPEGYSVSREKKERFSLILESASTNQTSMYLCASSPGTGSYNEQFFGPGTRLTVL.